These 27 T cell receptor beta chains were sequenced from one sample in a study of long-term antiretroviral therapy in people with HIV. A v3.0 immunoSEQ assay was performed at survey level. Profiled with immunoSEQ multiplex PCR; TCRdb holds only in-frame clones, not every one. Of fewer than 30,000 clones detected, approximately 88% appear once; the ten largest clones hold 8% to 10%. Sequenced here: unsorted PBMCs, sampled almost 2.9 years after starting antiretroviral therapy. Source of these receptors: a man aged 25 to 45 with HIV.

This rearrangement joins TRBV5-1 to TRBJ2-4, with no clear D. The CDR3 is made up of 15 amino acids. V was trimmed by 0 bases and J by 0 bases, leaving 7 bases between them. From germline, CDR1 is SGHRS and CDR2 YFSETQ. CDR3 nucleotide sequence: TGCGCCAGCAGCTTGGGGAATCTAGCCAAAAACATTCAGTACTTC. This gives the protein CASSLGNLAKNIQYF.

V usage is TRBV4-1 and J usage is TRBJ1-4; tentatively, D is TRBD1 (5 bases). The germline CDR1 and CDR2 sequences are MGHRA and YSYEKL. The CDR3 extends over 17 amino acids. The V gene lost 5 bases and the J gene lost 0 bases, with 16 bases spanning the gap. In DNA, the CDR3 is TGCGCCAGCAGCTACCTCCCGGGGGTTGCAACTAATGAAAAACTGTTTTTT. Its protein is CASSYLPGVATNEKLFF.

This rearrangement joins TRBV4-1 to TRBJ2-7; D not resolved. The CDR3 length is 12 residues. Germline V gene data show CDR1 as MGHRA and CDR2 as YSYEKL. The V end lost 0 bases, the J end lost 8 bases, and 8 bases lay between the germline ends. In DNA form, the CDR3 reads TGCGCCAGCAGCCAAGATGGATTGAAGCAGTACTTC. It specifies CASSQDGLKQYF.

This clone occurred once. This chain connects TRBV2 to TRBJ1-5; D not certain. Trimming stripped 3 bases from V and 2 bases from J, with 8 bases between. Germline V gene lookup returns CDR1 SNHLY and CDR2 FYNNEI. The CDR3 loop spans 14 amino acids. The CDR3 nucleotides are TGTGCCAGCAGTGAGGTGCGGGGCAATCAGCCCCAGCATTTT. Translation gives CASSEVRGNQPQHF.

The chain has TRBV5-1 and TRBJ1-2; 9 bases match TRBD1. In germline, CDR1 is SGHRS, CDR2 YFSETQ. Losses at the gene ends were 4 bases for V and 8 bases for J; bases not matched to a gene: 12. The CDR3 is made up of 15 amino acids. The CDR3 DNA follows: TGCGCCAGCAGCCTTAACCCCGGGACAGGGAACGGCTACACCTTC. It translates to CASSLNPGTGNGYTF.

The chain recombines TRBV7-2 with TRBJ2-3; 11 bases agree with TRBD2. The V gene's germline CDR1 is SGHTA and CDR2 FQGNSA. The CDR3 sequence is 14 residues long. After removal of 4 bases from V and 10 bases from J, the junction contained 7 bases not matched to a gene. CDR3 nucleotides: TGTGCCAGCAGCTCCTATACTAGCGGGAGTTCGCAGTATTTT. Its translation is CASSSYTSGSSQYF. Variable domain in full (rest from reference TRBV7-2 and TRBJ2-3): GAGVSQSPSNKVTEKGKDVELRCDPISGHTALYWYRQSLGQGLEFLIYFQGNSAPDKSGLPSDRFSAERTGGSVSTLTIQRTQQEDSAVYLCASSSYTSGSSQYFGPGTRLTVL.

This rearrangement joins TRBV7-6 to TRBJ2-2; 8 positions agree with TRBD1. The CDR3 is made up of 15 amino acids. Germline-derived CDR1 and CDR2 are SGHVS and FNYEAQ. The J segment lost 4 bases and the V segment lost 4 bases, leaving 5 bases of the junction unmatched. DNA of the CDR3: TGTGCCAGCAGCTCGACAGGGGAAATCACCGGGGAGCTGTTTTTT. This encodes CASSSTGEITGELFF.

This chain uses TRBV6-1 with TRBJ2-1; 11 nucleotides match TRBD1. The CDR3 has 16 amino acids. J gave up 7 bases and V 0 bases, and 5 bases lay outside the gene matches. The germline V gene has CDR1 MNHNS and CDR2 SASEGT. The CDR3 reads CASSEAPDRGPNEQFF. The CDR3 coding sequence is TGTGCCAGCAGTGAAGCGCCGGACAGGGGGCCAAATGAGCAGTTCTTC.

This clone was observed a single time. The gene calls are TRBV30 and TRBJ1-2; no clear D gene. The CDR3 covers 14 residues. Germline-derived CDR1 and CDR2 are GTSNPN and SVGIG (reference sequence). The V gene lost 2 bases and the J gene lost 5 bases, with 15 bases spanning the gap. The DNA for the CDR3 is TGTGCCTGGAGTAATAATCAAGACGGTTATGGCTACACCTTC. Encoded protein: CAWSNNQDGYGYTF.

This clone was counted between two and nine times. The gene calls are TRBV28 and TRBJ1-2; D remains ambiguous. The germline CDR1 and CDR2 sequences are MDHEN and SYDVKM. This CDR3 contains 12 residues. The V gene lost 6 bases and the J gene lost 4 bases, with 9 bases spanning the gap. The CDR3 here is CASSSQVYGYTF. The DNA for the CDR3 is TGTGCCAGCAGCTCCCAGGTCTATGGCTACACCTTC.

The chain carries TRBV7-6 and TRBJ1-4; D is unclear. The CDR3 is 11 residues long. V lost 8 bases to trimming and J lost 7 bases, with 8 bases between them. CDR1 SGHVS and CDR2 FNYEAQ come from the germline V gene. CDR3 sequence (DNA): TGTGCCAGCGGCCTCGGTGAAAAACTGTTTTTT. Translated, it gives CASGLGEKLFF.

This chain's CDR3 is CASSLATGDYGYTF. The CDR3, as DNA: TGCGCCAGCAGCTTGGCTACAGGTGACTATGGCTACACCTTC. The V call is TRBV5-1, the J call TRBJ1-2; D possibly corresponds to TRBD1 (5 bases). The CDR3 runs 14 residues. Germline V gene data show CDR1 as SGHRS and CDR2 as YFSETQ. The ends were cut back, 0 bases at V and 3 bases at J, with 9 bases in the middle.

The chain joins TRBV18 to TRBJ2-3; the match to TRBD2 covers 7 bases. CDR3 size: 16 residues. The V gene end was trimmed by 0 bases and the J gene end by 4 bases; junction bases not matched to a gene: 7. In germline, CDR1 is KGHSH, CDR2 LQKENI. The chain's CDR3 is CASSPPGGRGSDTQYF. CDR3 DNA: TGTGCCAGCTCACCACCGGGCGGGAGAGGGTCAGATACGCAGTATTTT.

The V call is TRBV7-9, the J call TRBJ2-7, with TRBD2 matching 14 bases. The germline CDR1 and CDR2 sequences are SEHNR and FQNEAQ (reference sequence). The CDR3 is 17 residues long. Germline trimming cut 5 bases from V and 3 bases from J; bases unmatched to any gene: 9. The CDR3 region is CASSEGLAGELGYEQYF. The CDR3 DNA follows: TGTGCCAGCAGCGAGGGACTAGCGGGGGAGCTCGGCTACGAGCAGTACTTC.

The chain joins TRBV15 to TRBJ1-2; weak D call: TRBD1 (6 bases). Germline loops: CDR1 LNHNV, CDR2 YYDKDF (reference sequence). The CDR3 covers 14 residues. V lost 0 bases and J lost 3, with 8 bases in between. The CDR3 DNA follows: TGTGCCACCAGCAGAGATCGGGGGCACTATGGCTACACCTTC. This gives the protein CATSRDRGHYGYTF.

The gene calls are TRBV5-8 and TRBJ1-3, with D unclear. V was pared by 0 bases and J by 4 bases, with 14 bases between. The CDR3 totals 16 residues. Germline CDR1 is SGHTS and CDR2 is YDEGEE. The CDR3 spells CASSLAGDGGGNTIYF. CDR3 in DNA: TGTGCCAGCAGCTTGGCCGGGGATGGTGGGGGAAACACCATATATTTT. Together with reference TRBV5-8 and TRBJ1-3, the CDR3 gives the full variable domain: EAGVTQSPTHLIKTRGQQATLRCSPISGHTSVYWYQQALGLGLQFLLWYDEGEERNRGNFPPRFSGRQFPNYSSELNVNALELEDSALYLCASSLAGDGGGNTIYFGEGSWLTVV.

The CDR3 protein is CASSLRRQGESYEQYF. CDR3 nucleotide sequence: TGTGCCAGCAGTCTCCGCCGACAGGGTGAGAGTTACGAGCAGTACTTC. V and J are TRBV28 and TRBJ2-7; 7 bases map to TRBD1. Germline values: CDR1 MDHEN, CDR2 SYDVKM. J gave up 4 bases and V 5 bases, and 14 bases lay outside the gene matches. This CDR3 contains 16 residues.

V gene TRBV7-9 combines with J gene TRBJ1-5; D is unclear. Germline V gene data show CDR1 as SEHNR and CDR2 as FQNEAQ (reference sequence). There are 14 residues in the CDR3. V was cut by 4 bases and J by 1 base, with 8 bases left in between. CDR3 sequence reads: CASSSRGSNQPQHF. In DNA, the CDR3 is TGTGCCAGCAGCTCGCGGGGAAGCAATCAGCCCCAGCATTTT.

This chain uses TRBV5-8 with TRBJ2-3; D perhaps matches TRBD2 (6 bases). This CDR3 has 13 amino acids. Germline V gene lookup returns CDR1 SGHTS and CDR2 YDEGEE. Trimming left V 6 bases short and J 2 bases short, with 10 bases between. CDR3 coding DNA: TGTGCCAGCACGACTAGGCACACAGATACGCAGTATTTT. It is translated as CASTTRHTDTQYF. Looking up the rest from reference TRBV5-8 and TRBJ2-3 gives the full variable domain: EAGVTQSPTHLIKTRGQQATLRCSPISGHTSVYWYQQALGLGLQFLLWYDEGEERNRGNFPPRFSGRQFPNYSSELNVNALELEDSALYLCASTTRHTDTQYFGPGTRLTVL.

J is TRBJ1-2 and V is TRBV30; D gene ambiguous. CDR3 length: 13 residues. Trimming removed 2 bases from V and 8 bases from J, with 15 bases in between. Germline V gene data show CDR1 as GTSNPN and CDR2 as SVGIG (reference sequence). The CDR3, as DNA: TGTGCCTGGAGTCGGGATCGCCCTTGGGGCTACACCTTC. This sequence encodes CAWSRDRPWGYTF.

This clone was counted only a few times. CDR3 loop: CASSLSPRGYYGYTF. The CDR3 DNA follows: TGTGCCAGCAGTTTATCGCCTCGGGGTTATTATGGCTACACCTTC. V is TRBV27 and J is TRBJ1-2; D is undetermined. The V end lost 0 bases, the J end lost 5 bases, and 13 bases lay between the germline ends. The CDR3 runs 15 residues. Germline V gene data show CDR1 as MNHEY and CDR2 as SMNVEV (reference sequence).

This clone was detected a few times. The chain combines TRBV5-6 with TRBJ2-2; 7 bases line up with TRBD1. The CDR3 length is 14 residues. Germline CDR1 SGHDT, CDR2 YYEEEE. The ends lost 2 bases at V and 7 bases at J; junction bases unmatched: 5. The CDR3 spells CASSFQGVNGELFF. CDR3 sequence (DNA): TGTGCCAGCAGCTTCCAGGGGGTGAACGGGGAGCTGTTTTTT.

The chain has TRBV27 and TRBJ1-2; the match to TRBD1 covers 7 bases. The CDR3 extends over 14 amino acids. The trim removed 4 bases at V and 1 base at J, leaving 3 bases unmatched. CDR1 MNHEY and CDR2 SMNVEV come from the germline V gene (reference sequence). The CDR3 DNA is TGTGCCAGCAGTTCGAGGGGGCGTAACTATGGCTACACCTTC. Translating it yields CASSSRGRNYGYTF.

The table lists this clone with a count of one. J is TRBJ2-7 and V is TRBV27, with 7 bases identical to TRBD1. The V gene end was trimmed by 5 bases and the J gene end by 0 bases; junction bases not matched to a gene: 10. Germline V gives CDR1 MNHEY, CDR2 SMNVEV (reference sequence). CDR3 length: 16 amino acids. DNA of the CDR3: TGTGCCAGCAGTCCCCACGGACAGGCCTCCTCCTACGAGCAGTACTTC. Residues: CASSPHGQASSYEQYF.

The chain employs TRBV7-2 and TRBJ1-2; 8 bases are a match to TRBD1. With 5 bases clipped from V and 3 bases from J, the junction kept 5 bases outside the gene matches. Germline CDR1 reads SGHTA; CDR2 reads FQGNSA. This CDR3 region has 14 residues. The CDR3 sequence is CASSPPDRDYGYTF. Here the CDR3 DNA reads TGTGCCAGCAGCCCCCCGGACAGGGACTATGGCTACACCTTC.

This rearrangement joins TRBV7-2 to TRBJ2-3; D perhaps matches TRBD2 (5 bases). The V end lost 2 bases, the J end lost 0 bases, and 9 bases lay between the germline ends. The CDR3 has 15 amino acids. The V gene's germline CDR1 is SGHTA and CDR2 FQGNSA. DNA for the CDR3: TGTGCCAGCAGCTTATTAGCTAGCAGCACAGATACGCAGTATTTT. This gives the protein CASSLLASSTDTQYF.

This clone was detected once. The rearrangement links TRBV5-4 to TRBJ2-7; TRBD2 might be the D (6 bases). CDR1 SGHNT and CDR2 YYREEE come from the germline V gene (reference sequence). CDR3 size: 14 residues. The V end lost 4 bases, the J end lost 2 bases, and 13 bases lay between the germline ends. CDR3 region: CASSPRGDPYEQYF. Written as DNA, the CDR3 is TGTGCCAGCAGCCCCCGCGGGGACCCCTACGAGCAGTACTTC.